Reported below is one TCR beta chain. These data belong to a study of blood T cell repertoires in COVID-19. Background on the study: Samples of COVID-19 (acute and convalescent) were obtained from the United States, Italy and Spain. In each case, the material was cDNA or gDNA derived from T cells, B-cell-depleted T cells, or PBMCs.

As handled by the study authors: Estimates of nucleated cell counts were drawn from the amplification of reference gene primers. Profiling relied on immunoSEQ multiplex PCR, and the TCRdb table lists in-frame clones only, not all of them. V, J and clone size derive from that table, while D and trimming were established from the DNA sequence. The data show approximately 160,000 clones, roughly four fifths seen once. The CDR3 totals 15 residues. Germline lookup yields CDR1 LNHNV and CDR2 YYDKDF (reference sequence). V lost 4 bases, J lost 4 bases, and 14 bases lay in between. Material for sequencing was peripheral blood. This TCR derives from a man aged 35 to 55 who had recovered from COVID-19. V usage is TRBV15 and J usage is TRBJ1-5; tentative D call: TRBD1 (5 bases). The CDR3 nucleotides are TGTGCCACCAGCACCGCCTCAGGGACTAATCAGCCCCAGCATTTT. Protein sequence: CATSTASGTNQPQHF.